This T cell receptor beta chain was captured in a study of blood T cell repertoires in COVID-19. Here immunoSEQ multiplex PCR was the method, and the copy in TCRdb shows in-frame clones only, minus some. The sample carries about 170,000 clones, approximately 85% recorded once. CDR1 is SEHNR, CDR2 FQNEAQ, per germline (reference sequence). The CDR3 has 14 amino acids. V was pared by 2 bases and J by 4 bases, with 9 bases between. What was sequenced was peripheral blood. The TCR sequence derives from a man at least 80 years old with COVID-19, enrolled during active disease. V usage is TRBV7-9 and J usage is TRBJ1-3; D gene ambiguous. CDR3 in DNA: TGTGCCAGCAGCTTACTTCCGTTAGGAAACACCATATATTTT. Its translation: CASSLLPLGNTIYF. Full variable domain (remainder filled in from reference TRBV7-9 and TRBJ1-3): DTGVSQNPRHKITKRGQNVTFRCDPISEHNRLYWYRQTLGQGPEFLTYFQNEAQLEKSRLLSDRFSAERPKGSFSTLEIQRTEQGDSAMYLCASSLLPLGNTIYFGEGSWLTVV.